One sample yielded the 24 T cell receptor beta chains listed below, sequenced in a study of T cell changes during pregnancy in multiple sclerosis. Profiled with immunoSEQ multiplex PCR; TCRdb holds only in-frame clones, not every one. The table has around 57,000 clones, around 92% seen once. The sequencing used peripheral blood, collected in the third trimester of pregnancy. Every receptor here comes from a female donor in good health, enrolled as a control in a pregnancy study.

V gene TRBV6-5 combines with J gene TRBJ1-2; D remains unclear. CDR3 size: 15 residues. Germline V gene lookup returns CDR1 MNHEY and CDR2 SVGAGI. V gave up 2 bases and J gave up 7 bases, with 17 bases separating them. The CDR3 spells CASSYPRADLAGYTF. Here the CDR3 DNA reads TGTGCCAGCAGTTACCCTCGTGCGGATCTTGCTGGCTACACCTTC.

The genes are TRBV28 and TRBJ1-3; tentatively, D is TRBD1 (6 bases). V lost 7 bases to trimming and J lost 2 bases, with 9 bases between them. CDR1 and CDR2 from the germline V gene are MDHEN and SYDVKM. The CDR3 runs to 13 residues. Here the CDR3 reads CASTDRAGNTIYF. DNA for the CDR3: TGTGCCAGCACGGACAGAGCTGGAAACACCATATATTTT.

V is TRBV7-2 and J is TRBJ2-1, with D perhaps matching TRBD2 (5 bases). Trimming stripped 5 bases from V and 12 bases from J, with 17 bases between. Germline CDR1 reads SGHTA; CDR2 reads FQGNSA. The CDR3 contains 13 residues. The CDR3 region is CASSPEAPTVQFF. The CDR3 bases are TGTGCCAGCAGCCCGGAGGCCCCTACCGTGCAGTTCTTC.

CDR3 protein: CATLPGGEAGELFF. In DNA, the CDR3 is TGTGCCACCCTACCCGGGGGAGAGGCCGGGGAGCTGTTTTTT. This sequence joins TRBV6-5 and TRBJ2-2; D may be TRBD2 (6 bases). V was clipped by 10 bases and J by 6 bases, with 18 bases between them. This CDR3 has 14 amino acids. Per germline, CDR1 MNHEY and CDR2 SVGAGI.

The chain uses TRBV19 and TRBJ2-1; TRBD2 is a possible D gene (5 bases). Trimming removed 4 bases at V and 4 bases at J, with 8 bases between. The CDR3 contains 13 residues. Germline V lookup: CDR1 LNHDA, CDR2 SQIVND (reference sequence). The CDR3 region is CASSTSGYNEQFF. The CDR3, as DNA: TGTGCCAGTAGTACAAGCGGTTACAATGAGCAGTTCTTC. Looking up the rest from reference TRBV19 and TRBJ2-1 gives the full variable domain: DGGITQSPKYLFRKEGQNVTLSCEQNLNHDAMYWYRQDPGQGLRLIYYSQIVNDFQKGDIAEGYSVSREKKESFPLTVTSAQKNPTAFYLCASSTSGYNEQFFGPGTRLTVL.

V gene TRBV7-6 combines with J gene TRBJ1-6; 8 nucleotides align to TRBD1. Germline CDR1 is SGHVS and CDR2 is FNYEAQ. This CDR3 contains 15 residues. J gave up 9 bases and V 1 base, and 5 bases lay outside the gene matches. The CDR3 is CASSLGQGAGSPLHF. The CDR3 DNA follows: TGTGCCAGCAGCTTAGGCCAGGGGGCAGGTTCACCCCTCCACTTT.

The J gene is TRBJ2-5, the V gene TRBV29-1; D is ambiguous. Germline-derived CDR1 and CDR2 are SQVTM and ANQGSEA. The V end lost 4 bases, the J end lost 1 base, and 10 bases lay between the germline ends. The CDR3 loop spans 13 amino acids. The CDR3 spells CSVGLLTQETQYF. In DNA, the CDR3 is TGCAGCGTTGGGCTGTTAACCCAAGAGACCCAGTACTTC.

The rearrangement uses TRBV7-6 and TRBJ1-1, with unresolved D. V gave up 3 bases and J gave up 3 bases, with 23 bases separating them. Germline-derived CDR1 and CDR2 are SGHVS and FNYEAQ. The CDR3 is made up of 18 amino acids. The CDR3 nucleotides are TGTGCCAGCAGCTTGGGGTGGCGGCCGAGGGATAAGTACACTGAAGCTTTCTTT. As protein: CASSLGWRPRDKYTEAFF.

The chain recombines TRBV7-9 with TRBJ1-1; a possible D gene is TRBD1 (6 bases). The CDR3 contains 15 residues. CDR1 and CDR2 (germline): SEHNR, FQNEAQ (reference sequence). The V end lost 3 bases, the J end lost 1 base, and 12 bases lay between the germline ends. The CDR3: CASSFMDSPNTEAFF. The CDR3 DNA is TGTGCCAGCAGCTTTATGGACAGCCCGAACACTGAAGCTTTCTTT.

The J gene is TRBJ1-5, the V gene TRBV2, with D tentatively TRBD1 (5 bases). V was clipped by 1 base and J by 6 bases, with 13 bases between them. Germline V gene sequence: CDR1 SNHLY, CDR2 FYNNEI. This CDR3 comprises 15 residues. The CDR3 DNA reads as TGTGCCAGCAGTGAAGGCAGGGTATCCACTCAGCCCCAGCATTTT. Its protein product is CASSEGRVSTQPQHF.

The chain recombines TRBV14 with TRBJ2-3; D gene ambiguous. Looked up from germline, CDR1 is SGHDN and CDR2 is FVKESK. The length of the CDR3 is 12 residues. The germline V and J ends were trimmed by 3 bases and 3 bases, with 4 bases remaining between them. The CDR3 protein is CASSHKTDTQYF. Here the CDR3 DNA reads TGTGCCAGCAGCCACAAAACAGATACGCAGTATTTT.

This clone showed up just a few times. This sequence joins TRBV29-1 and TRBJ1-1; D unresolved. V was cut by 7 bases and J by 6 bases, with 9 bases left in between. From germline, CDR1 is SQVTM and CDR2 ANQGSEA. This CDR3 has 10 residues. The CDR3 reads CSARFPEAFF. CDR3 DNA: TGCAGCGCCCGTTTTCCTGAAGCTTTCTTT.

V usage is TRBV4-1 and J usage is TRBJ2-5; 7 bases are shared with TRBD2. V was pared by 3 bases and J by 5 bases, with 9 bases of the junction left unmatched. The germline gives CDR1 MGHRA, CDR2 YSYEKL. CDR3 size: 15 residues. CDR3 nucleotide sequence: TGCGCCAGCAGCCAGCAAGGGAGGGGCGGGGAGACCCAGTACTTC. Translated: CASSQQGRGGETQYF.

The CDR3, as DNA: TGTGCCAGCAGCGGCCACAGGGGTGGGGAGCGTGGCTACACCTTC. This translates into CASSGHRGGERGYTF. The chain is built from TRBV7-9 and TRBJ1-2, with 7 bases identical to TRBD1. CDR3 length: 15 residues. Trimming removed 5 bases from V and 7 bases from J; junction bases left unmatched: 13. Germline V CDR1 and CDR2: SEHNR, FQNEAQ (reference sequence). The full variable domain, in which reference TRBV7-9 and TRBJ1-2 provide the parts outside the CDR3, is DTGVSQNPRHKITKRGQNVTFRCDPISEHNRLYWYRQTLGQGPEFLTYFQNEAQLEKSRLLSDRFSAERPKGSFSTLEIQRTEQGDSAMYLCASSGHRGGERGYTFGSGTRLTVV.

This chain joins TRBV18 and TRBJ2-2; 9 bases are a match to TRBD1. The length of the CDR3 is 15 residues. CDR1 is KGHSH, CDR2 LQKENI, per germline. Trimming removed 4 bases from V and 2 bases from J; junction bases left unmatched: 2. The CDR3 reads CASSRDRENTGELFF. The DNA for the CDR3 is TGTGCCAGCTCACGGGACAGGGAAAACACCGGGGAGCTGTTTTTT. The full variable domain, rest sourced from reference TRBV18 and TRBJ2-2, is NAGVMQNPRHLVRRRGQEARLRCSPMKGHSHVYWYRQLPEEGLKFMVYLQKENIIDESGMPKERFSAEFPKEGPSILRIQQVVRGDSAAYFCASSRDRENTGELFFGEGSRLTVL.

The chain recombines TRBV7-8 with TRBJ1-4; no reliable D call. The CDR3 has 13 amino acids. Germline CDR1 is SGHVS and CDR2 is FQNEAQ. Trimming took 5 bases from V and 8 from J, leaving 12 bases between them. The CDR3 region has the DNA TGTGCCAGCAGCCTCATAGTGGGCGAAAAACTGTTTTTT. Encoded protein: CASSLIVGEKLFF.

The chain couples TRBV25-1 to TRBJ2-1, with D hard to call. Trimming removed 7 bases at V and 10 bases at J, with 2 bases between. CDR3 length: 8 residues. Germline values: CDR1 MGHDK, CDR2 SYGVNS. CDR3 in DNA: TGTGCCAGCACGGAGCAGTTCTTC. Its protein is CASTEQFF.

This clone was counted between two and nine times. The rearrangement uses TRBV7-9 and TRBJ1-1; D not certain. This CDR3 is 14 amino acids long. Germline lookup yields CDR1 SEHNR and CDR2 FQNEAQ (reference sequence). Trimming shortened V by 0 bases and J by 2 bases, and 7 bases separated the two germline ends. The CDR3 nucleotides are TGTGCCAGCAGCTTAGCCGCTATTAACACTGAAGCTTTCTTT. Amino acid sequence: CASSLAAINTEAFF.

The rearrangement links TRBV7-9 to TRBJ2-5; the match to TRBD1 covers 8 bases. V was pared by 2 bases and J by 4 bases, with 6 bases of the junction left unmatched. Germline CDR1 reads SEHNR; CDR2 reads FQNEAQ (reference sequence). The CDR3 is made up of 15 amino acids. CDR3 sequence reads: CASSLPTGEVETQYF. For the CDR3, the DNA is TGTGCCAGCAGCTTACCGACAGGGGAGGTAGAGACCCAGTACTTC.

The chain is built from TRBV6-5 and TRBJ2-1; TRBD2 might be the D (6 bases). Germline-derived CDR1 and CDR2 are MNHEY and SVGAGI. This CDR3 has 13 residues. Trimming pared 2 bases from V and 8 bases from J, leaving 10 bases between. The CDR3 nucleotides are TGTGCCAGCAGTTACGTGGGAGGTTATGAGCAGTTCTTC. Translated, it gives CASSYVGGYEQFF.

The J gene is TRBJ2-1, the V gene TRBV2, with 9 bases fitting TRBD2. V gave up 5 bases and J gave up 5 bases; unmatched junction bases: 4. CDR3 length: 14 amino acids. Germline values: CDR1 SNHLY, CDR2 FYNNEI. CDR3 in DNA: TGTGCCAGCAGTTGGGGCGGGGGGGACAATGAGCAGTTCTTC. Residues: CASSWGGGDNEQFF.

The chain uses TRBV18 and TRBJ2-7; D ambiguous. This CDR3 is built from 15 residues. The germline V and J ends were trimmed by 6 bases and 2 bases, with 17 bases remaining between them. Germline V lookup: CDR1 KGHSH, CDR2 LQKENI. The CDR3 is CASSDFNGPTYEQYF. CDR3 in DNA: TGTGCCAGCTCCGACTTCAACGGTCCGACCTACGAGCAGTACTTC.

Written as DNA, the CDR3 is TGTGCCAGCAGCTACAACAGACAGCCGAGGAACACTGAAGCTTTCTTT. This codes for CASSYNRQPRNTEAFF. The chain has TRBV5-6 and TRBJ1-1, with a tentative D call TRBD1 (5 bases). The CDR3 has 16 residues. Trimming pared 3 bases from V and 1 base from J, leaving 16 bases between. Germline loops: CDR1 SGHDT, CDR2 YYEEEE.

This clone is a singleton in its sample. V gene TRBV19 combines with J gene TRBJ1-5, with 10 positions matching TRBD1. V was pared by 5 bases and J by 6 bases, with 1 base of the junction left unmatched. CDR3 length equals 13 residues. The germline V gene has CDR1 LNHDA and CDR2 SQIVND (reference sequence). The CDR3 sequence is CASSGTGVQPQHF. The DNA of the CDR3 is TGTGCCAGTAGTGGGACAGGGGTTCAGCCCCAGCATTTT.